The 28 T cell receptor beta chains below all came from one sample that was sequenced in a study of OX40 agonist ivuxolimab in advanced cancers. Profiled with immunoSEQ multiplex PCR; TCRdb holds only in-frame clones, not every one. The sample records 80,000 or so clones, around 83% being singletons. Sample: CD4+ or CD8+ T cells sorted from blood, taken in a trial of the OX40 agonist ivuxolimab. The receptors here all came from an adult with an advanced solid tumor such as melanoma, head and neck, liver or kidney cancer.

This clone was picked up one time. The chain combines TRBV6-1 with TRBJ1-1, with D unresolved. Trimming took off 3 bases at V and 5 bases at J, with 13 bases between the two ends. This CDR3 region has 14 residues. The germline CDR1 and CDR2 sequences are MNHNS and SASEGT. The CDR3 loop reads CASSDPGRATEAFF. CDR3 DNA: TGTGCCAGCAGTGATCCCGGACGTGCGACTGAAGCTTTCTTT.

The V and J genes are TRBV10-1 and TRBJ2-2; 10 positions agree with TRBD1. Germline trimming cut 10 bases from V and 6 bases from J; bases unmatched to any gene: 11. The CDR3 is 15 amino acids. Germline CDR1 reads WNHNN; CDR2 reads SYGVQD (reference sequence). The CDR3 nucleotides are TGCGCCACCGGGGAGGGGACAGGGGCATCCGGGGAGCTGTTTTTT. Residues: CATGEGTGASGELFF.

This sequence joins TRBV28 and TRBJ1-3, with D unresolved. There are 13 residues in the CDR3. V was trimmed by 3 bases and J by 0 bases, leaving 3 bases between them. Germline CDR1 reads MDHEN; CDR2 reads SYDVKM. DNA for the CDR3: TGTGCCAGCAGTTTGGTCTCTGGAAACACCATATATTTT. It yields the protein CASSLVSGNTIYF.

The sample holds one count of this clone. This chain uses TRBV4-2 with TRBJ2-2; TRBD2 matches 13 bases. Germline lookup yields CDR1 LGHNA and CDR2 YNFKEQ. This CDR3 spans 18 amino acids. Trimming at V came to 0 bases and at J to 5 bases, leaving 6 bases not matched to a gene. The CDR3 here is CASSQETSGGARTGELFF. CDR3 coding DNA: TGTGCCAGCAGCCAAGAAACTAGCGGGGGGGCCCGGACCGGGGAGCTGTTTTTT.

The chain joins TRBV4-3 to TRBJ2-1; a weak D match, TRBD1 (6 bases). The V end lost 4 bases, the J end lost 0 bases, and 16 bases lay between the germline ends. CDR3 length equals 17 residues. Germline V CDR1 and CDR2: LGHNA, YSLEER. CDR3 nucleotide sequence: TGCGCCAGCAGCCGCAACTCAGGGGTCAGCTCCTACAATGAGCAGTTCTTC. This encodes CASSRNSGVSSYNEQFF.

The chain carries TRBV7-3 and TRBJ1-2; TRBD1 agrees at 12 bases. The germline V gene has CDR1 SGHTA and CDR2 FQGTGA. V shed 5 bases, J shed 8 bases, and the junction held 9 bases outside the gene matches. The CDR3 runs 15 residues. This chain's CDR3 is CASSPGTGGILGYTF. The CDR3 DNA is TGTGCCAGCAGCCCAGGGACAGGGGGCATCTTAGGCTACACCTTC.

The chain couples TRBV7-3 to TRBJ2-1; D is unclear. In germline, CDR1 is SGHTA, CDR2 FQGTGA. The CDR3 runs 12 residues. V shed 3 bases and J shed 5 bases, with 5 bases lying between them. CDR3 protein: CASSFLNNEQFF. The DNA for the CDR3 is TGTGCCAGCAGCTTCCTAAACAATGAGCAGTTCTTC.

The genes are TRBV7-9 and TRBJ1-5; D not resolved. V lost 0 bases and J 1 base, leaving 7 bases between the germline ends. CDR1 SEHNR and CDR2 FQNEAQ come from the germline V gene (reference sequence). The CDR3 sequence is 15 residues long. The CDR3 sequence is CASSLAGFSNQPQHF. The CDR3 region has the DNA TGTGCCAGCAGCTTAGCAGGGTTCAGCAATCAGCCCCAGCATTTT.

V and J are TRBV30 and TRBJ2-7, with D perhaps TRBD2 (5 bases). Germline-derived CDR1 and CDR2 are GTSNPN and SVGIG (reference sequence). CDR3 length: 13 residues. V lost 2 bases, J lost 4 bases, and 12 bases lay in between. The CDR3, as DNA: TGTGCCTGGAGTCAGTGGGAGCGGTACGAGCAGTACTTC. This gives the protein CAWSQWERYEQYF.

This chain joins TRBV7-9 and TRBJ2-7, with D maybe TRBD1 (5 bases). Germline-derived CDR1 and CDR2 are SEHNR and FQNEAQ (reference sequence). With 1 base removed from V and 3 bases from J, the gap between germline ends came to 10 bases. The CDR3 covers 14 residues. The CDR3 sequence is CASSLGGRHYEQYF. The CDR3 DNA is TGTGCCAGCAGCTTAGGGGGCCGACACTACGAGCAGTACTTC.

The rearrangement links TRBV7-9 to TRBJ1-1, with unresolved D. This CDR3 comprises 14 residues. The V gene's germline CDR1 is SEHNR and CDR2 FQNEAQ (reference sequence). V was shortened by 1 base and J by 6 bases, with 12 bases between the two germline ends. Here the CDR3 reads CASSLVWREAEAFF. DNA for the CDR3: TGTGCCAGCAGCTTAGTTTGGCGGGAGGCTGAAGCTTTCTTT.

The chain couples TRBV30 to TRBJ2-6; D gene unclear. Germline values: CDR1 GTSNPN, CDR2 SVGIG (reference sequence). CDR3 length: 13 residues. With 4 bases removed from V and 0 bases from J, the gap between germline ends came to 4 bases. CDR3 nucleotides: TGTGCCTGGACCACCTCTGGGGCCAACGTCCTGACTTTC. Amino acid sequence: CAWTTSGANVLTF.

The chain recombines TRBV25-1 with TRBJ2-2; no definite D call. The CDR3 length is 15 residues. Trimming shortened V by 1 base and J by 1 base, and 7 bases separated the two germline ends. Germline V gene sequence: CDR1 MGHDK, CDR2 SYGVNS. The CDR3 sequence: CASSESAKNTGELFF. CDR3 bases: TGTGCCAGCAGTGAATCCGCTAAGAACACCGGGGAGCTGTTTTTT.

The chain uses TRBV7-3 and TRBJ2-1; 11 nucleotides agree with TRBD2. After removal of 3 bases from V and 7 bases from J, the junction contained 8 bases not matched to a gene. This CDR3 is built from 16 residues. Germline V gene lookup returns CDR1 SGHTA and CDR2 FQGTGA. The chain's CDR3 is CASSLQTSGGYNEQFF. The CDR3 bases are TGTGCCAGCAGCTTGCAAACTAGCGGGGGCTATAATGAGCAGTTCTTC.

This clone was seen once. The rearrangement uses TRBV28 and TRBJ2-1; D gene unclear. In germline, CDR1 is MDHEN, CDR2 SYDVKM. This CDR3 spans 14 amino acids. Trimming pared 5 bases from V and 0 bases from J, leaving 8 bases between. CDR3 in amino acids: CASSLVGSYNEQFF. The CDR3 DNA follows: TGTGCCAGCAGTCTTGTCGGCTCCTACAATGAGCAGTTCTTC.

The chain couples TRBV5-6 to TRBJ2-1, with D possibly being TRBD2 (5 bases). Germline V CDR1 and CDR2: SGHDT, YYEEEE. Trimming took 3 bases from V and 3 from J, leaving 13 bases between them. This CDR3 has 15 amino acids. CDR3 coding DNA: TGTGCCAGCAGCTCCACTAGAAAGTACTACAATGAGCAGTTCTTC. As protein: CASSSTRKYYNEQFF.

The chain employs TRBV6-1 and TRBJ2-3; D possibly corresponds to TRBD1 (6 bases). CDR1 is MNHNS and CDR2 is SASEGT in the germline V gene. The CDR3 sequence is 14 residues long. V was trimmed by 6 bases and J by 1 base, leaving 11 bases between them. CDR3 nucleotides: TGTGCCAGCAGCAGGGGTAGTGGCACAGATACGCAGTATTTT. Amino acid sequence: CASSRGSGTDTQYF.

This clone was counted only a few times. The rearrangement links TRBV4-1 to TRBJ2-4; D unresolved. The CDR3 length is 14 residues. Germline V gives CDR1 MGHRA, CDR2 YSYEKL. Trimming took off 4 bases at V and 3 bases at J, with 10 bases between the two ends. The CDR3 protein is CASSLQLGKNIQYF. CDR3 nucleotide sequence: TGCGCCAGCAGCCTCCAGCTGGGCAAAAACATTCAGTACTTC.

The chain links TRBV5-1 to TRBJ2-5; 8 bases align to TRBD1. Per germline, CDR1 SGHRS and CDR2 YFSETQ. Trimming at V came to 4 bases and at J to 5 bases, leaving 10 bases not matched to a gene. The CDR3 has 15 residues. As DNA, the CDR3 is TGCGCCAGCAGCCCCGGCTCAGGGGGCTATGAGACCCAGTACTTC. Its translation: CASSPGSGGYETQYF.

V and J are TRBV28 and TRBJ1-5, with a possible D match to TRBD1 (6 bases). V was trimmed by 2 bases and J by 5 bases, leaving 16 bases between them. The CDR3 is made up of 16 amino acids. Germline loops: CDR1 MDHEN, CDR2 SYDVKM. This chain's CDR3 is CASSLPRGLKYQPQHF. The CDR3 DNA reads as TGTGCCAGCAGTTTACCTCGGGGGCTTAAGTATCAGCCCCAGCATTTT.

The table lists this clone with a count of one. The chain joins TRBV28 to TRBJ2-7; D is unclear. V lost 1 base, J lost 1 base, and 11 bases lay in between. The CDR3 is 15 amino acids. Germline-derived CDR1 and CDR2 are MDHEN and SYDVKM. CDR3 DNA: TGTGCCAGCAGTTTATTTCTCGAGGAGTCCTACGAGCAGTACTTC. Amino acids: CASSLFLEESYEQYF.

V usage is TRBV18 and J usage is TRBJ2-3; D may be TRBD2 (6 bases). Germline CDR1 reads KGHSH; CDR2 reads LQKENI. The CDR3 loop spans 16 amino acids. Deletions cut 3 bases from V and 2 bases from J, with 15 bases between. The CDR3 bases are TGTGCCAGCTCACCCTCACTAGCTGCCTCCACAGATACGCAGTATTTT. Its protein is CASSPSLAASTDTQYF.

The V and J genes are TRBV7-3 and TRBJ2-3, with a possible D match to TRBD2 (5 bases). Germline V gene sequence: CDR1 SGHTA, CDR2 FQGTGA. This CDR3 is 14 amino acids long. V was trimmed by 5 bases and J by 4 bases, leaving 13 bases between them. This chain's CDR3 is CASSPRRASDTQYF. Written as DNA, the CDR3 is TGTGCCAGCAGCCCCCGGCGGGCGTCAGATACGCAGTATTTT.

This rearrangement joins TRBV7-8 to TRBJ2-7; D ambiguous. This CDR3 contains 11 residues. Germline V gene data show CDR1 as SGHVS and CDR2 as FQNEAQ. V lost 0 bases and J lost 5, with 2 bases in between. The CDR3 region is CASSLANEQYF. In DNA form, the CDR3 reads TGTGCCAGCAGCTTAGCCAACGAGCAGTACTTC.

About this clone: Germline is not matched at one junction end, which may reflect a read error. The chain recombines TRBV5-1 with TRBJ2-2, with D unresolved. Germline lookup yields CDR1 SGHRS and CDR2 YFSETQ. The CDR3 consists of 15 residues. CDR3 DNA sequence: TGCGCCAGCAGCCAGGACCCGGGTGGCACCGAGGAGCTGTTTTTT. Translating it yields CASSQDPGGTEELFF. Based on the CDR3 plus reference TRBV5-1 and TRBJ2-2, the full variable domain is KAGVTQTPRYLIKTRGQQVTLSCSPISGHRSVSWYQQTPGQGLQFLFEYFSETQRNKGNFPGRFSGRQFSNSRSEMNVSTLELGDSALYLCASSQDPGGTEELFFGEGSRLTVL.

The chain has TRBV7-9 and TRBJ2-7; 8 bases agree with TRBD1. With 2 bases clipped from V and 5 bases from J, the junction kept 14 bases outside the gene matches. Germline V gives CDR1 SEHNR, CDR2 FQNEAQ (reference sequence). The CDR3 totals 17 residues. The CDR3 loop reads CASSLYLSGQGAHEQYF. CDR3 DNA: TGTGCCAGCAGCTTATATCTGTCCGGTCAGGGGGCTCACGAGCAGTACTTC. Full variable domain (missing parts from reference TRBV7-9 and TRBJ2-7): DTGVSQNPRHKITKRGQNVTFRCDPISEHNRLYWYRQTLGQGPEFLTYFQNEAQLEKSRLLSDRFSAERPKGSFSTLEIQRTEQGDSAMYLCASSLYLSGQGAHEQYFGPGTRLTVT.

This clone has a single count. This chain joins TRBV4-3 and TRBJ2-1; 10 bases fit TRBD2. This CDR3 is built from 15 residues. With 0 bases clipped from V and 9 bases from J, the junction kept 5 bases outside the gene matches. Germline V gives CDR1 LGHNA, CDR2 YSLEER. CDR3 region: CASSQEQAGGFEQFF. CDR3 nucleotides: TGCGCCAGCAGCCAAGAGCAAGCGGGGGGGTTTGAGCAGTTCTTC.

CDR3 in amino acids: CASRDRASLATQYF. The DNA for the CDR3 is TGTGCCAGTCGGGACAGGGCAAGTCTTGCGACCCAGTACTTC. The rearrangement joins TRBV7-2 to TRBJ2-5, with 9 bases identical to TRBD1. V lost 9 bases to trimming and J lost 7 bases; unmatched junction nucleotides: 12. The germline CDR1 and CDR2 sequences are SGHTA and FQGNSA. The CDR3 contains 14 residues.